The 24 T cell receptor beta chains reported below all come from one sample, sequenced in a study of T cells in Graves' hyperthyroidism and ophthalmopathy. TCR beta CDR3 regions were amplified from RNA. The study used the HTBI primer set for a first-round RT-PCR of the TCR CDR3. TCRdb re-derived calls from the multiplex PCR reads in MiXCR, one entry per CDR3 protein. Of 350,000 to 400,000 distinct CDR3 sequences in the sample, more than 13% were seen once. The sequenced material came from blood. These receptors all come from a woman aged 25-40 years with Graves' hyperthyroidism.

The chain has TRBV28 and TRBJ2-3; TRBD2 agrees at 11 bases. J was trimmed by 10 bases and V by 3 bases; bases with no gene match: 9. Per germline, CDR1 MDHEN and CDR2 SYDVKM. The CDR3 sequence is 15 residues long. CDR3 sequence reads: CASSFTSGSSDAQYF. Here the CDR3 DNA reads TGTGCCAGCAGTTTTACTAGCGGGAGTTCTGATGCGCAGTATTTT.

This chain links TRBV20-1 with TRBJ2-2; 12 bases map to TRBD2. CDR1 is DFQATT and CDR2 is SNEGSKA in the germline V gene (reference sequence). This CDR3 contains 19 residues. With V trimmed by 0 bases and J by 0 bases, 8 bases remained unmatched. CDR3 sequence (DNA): TGCAGTGCTAGAGATTTGGGACTAGCGGGTAACGCGAACACCGGGGAGCTGTTTTTT. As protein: CSARDLGLAGNANTGELFF.

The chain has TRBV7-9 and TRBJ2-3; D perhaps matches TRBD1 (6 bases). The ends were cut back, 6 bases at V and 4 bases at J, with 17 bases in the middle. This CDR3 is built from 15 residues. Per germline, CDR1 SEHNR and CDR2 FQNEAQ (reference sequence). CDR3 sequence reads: CASSPGASRADTQYF. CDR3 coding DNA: TGTGCCAGCAGTCCAGGGGCCTCTCGGGCAGATACGCAGTATTTT.

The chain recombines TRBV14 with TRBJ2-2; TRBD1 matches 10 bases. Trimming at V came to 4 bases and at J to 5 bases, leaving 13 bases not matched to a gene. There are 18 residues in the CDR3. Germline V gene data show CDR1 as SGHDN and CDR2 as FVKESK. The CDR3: CASSPVPRTGGRTGELFF. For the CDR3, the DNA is TGTGCCAGCAGCCCAGTCCCCCGGACAGGGGGAAGGACCGGGGAGCTGTTTTTT.

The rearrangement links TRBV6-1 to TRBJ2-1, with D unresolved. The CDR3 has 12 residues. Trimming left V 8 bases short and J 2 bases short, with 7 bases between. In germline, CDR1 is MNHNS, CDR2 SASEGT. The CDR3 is CASYLAYNEQFF. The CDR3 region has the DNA TGTGCCAGCTATTTAGCCTACAATGAGCAGTTCTTC.

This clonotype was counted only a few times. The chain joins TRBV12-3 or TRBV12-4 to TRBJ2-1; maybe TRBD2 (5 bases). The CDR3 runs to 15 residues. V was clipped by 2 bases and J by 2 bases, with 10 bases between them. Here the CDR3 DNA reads TGTGCCAGCAGTTTAAGCGGCACCCCCTACAATGAGCAGTTCTTC. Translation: CASSLSGTPYNEQFF.

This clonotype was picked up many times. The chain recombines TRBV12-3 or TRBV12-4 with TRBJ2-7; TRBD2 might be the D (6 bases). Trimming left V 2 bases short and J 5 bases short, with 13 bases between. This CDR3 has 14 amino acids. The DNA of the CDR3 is TGTGCCAGCAGTTTATCCGGGGGATCTAACGAGCAGTACTTC. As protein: CASSLSGGSNEQYF.

As DNA, the CDR3 is TGCAGTGCTAGAGACCGACTAAGGGGTGGCTACGAGCAGTACTTC. This encodes CSARDRLRGGYEQYF. This rearrangement joins TRBV20-1 to TRBJ2-7; perhaps D is TRBD1 or TRBD2 (5 bases each). This CDR3 spans 15 amino acids. V lost 0 bases and J lost 3, with 15 bases in between. Germline assignment: CDR1 DFQATT and CDR2 SNEGSKA (reference sequence).

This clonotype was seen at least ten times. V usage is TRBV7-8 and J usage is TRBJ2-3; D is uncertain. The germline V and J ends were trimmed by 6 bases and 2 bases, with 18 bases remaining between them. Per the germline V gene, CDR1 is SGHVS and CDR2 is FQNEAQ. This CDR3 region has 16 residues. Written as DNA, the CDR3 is TGTGCCAGCAGGGCGCAACGCGGCGGCCCCACAGATACGCAGTATTTT. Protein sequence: CASRAQRGGPTDTQYF.

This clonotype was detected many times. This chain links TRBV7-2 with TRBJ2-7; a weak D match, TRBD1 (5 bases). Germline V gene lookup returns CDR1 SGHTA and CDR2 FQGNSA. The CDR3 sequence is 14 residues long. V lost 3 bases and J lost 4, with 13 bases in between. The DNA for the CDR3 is TGTGCCAGCAGCTTCAGGGTTTCTCTATACGAGCAGTACTTC. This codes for CASSFRVSLYEQYF.

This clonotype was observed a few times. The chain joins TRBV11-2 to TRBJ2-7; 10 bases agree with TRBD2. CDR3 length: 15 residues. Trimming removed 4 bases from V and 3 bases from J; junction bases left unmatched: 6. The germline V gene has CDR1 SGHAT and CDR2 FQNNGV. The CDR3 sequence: CASSYLAGDRYEQYF. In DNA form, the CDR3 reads TGTGCCAGCAGCTACCTAGCGGGAGATCGCTACGAGCAGTACTTC.

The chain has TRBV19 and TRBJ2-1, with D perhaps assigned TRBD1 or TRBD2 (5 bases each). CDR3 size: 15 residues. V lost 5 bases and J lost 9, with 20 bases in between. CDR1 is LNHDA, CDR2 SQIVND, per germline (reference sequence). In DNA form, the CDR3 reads TGTGCCAGTAGTCAATTGGCGACAGCCGGAGGTGAGCAGTTCTTC. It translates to CASSQLATAGGEQFF.

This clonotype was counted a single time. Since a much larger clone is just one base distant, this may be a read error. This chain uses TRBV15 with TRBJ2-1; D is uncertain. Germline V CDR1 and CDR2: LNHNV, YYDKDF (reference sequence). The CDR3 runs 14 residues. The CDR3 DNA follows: TGTGCCACCAGCGGAGATGTGGGTTTGAATGAGCAGTTCTTC. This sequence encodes CATSGDVGLNEQFF.

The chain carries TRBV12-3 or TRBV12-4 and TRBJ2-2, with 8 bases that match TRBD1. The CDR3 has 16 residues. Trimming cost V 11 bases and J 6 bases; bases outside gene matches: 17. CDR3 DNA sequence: TGTGCCGCCGGAACAGGGGGGTACCAAGGGGCCGGGGAGCTGTTTTTT. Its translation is CAAGTGGYQGAGELFF.

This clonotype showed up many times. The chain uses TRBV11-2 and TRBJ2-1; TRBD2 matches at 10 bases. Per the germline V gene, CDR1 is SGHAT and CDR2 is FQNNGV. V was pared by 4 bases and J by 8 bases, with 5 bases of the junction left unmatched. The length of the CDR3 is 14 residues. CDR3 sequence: CASSSSGSIYEQFF. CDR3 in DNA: TGTGCCAGCAGCTCTAGCGGGAGTATCTATGAGCAGTTCTTC.

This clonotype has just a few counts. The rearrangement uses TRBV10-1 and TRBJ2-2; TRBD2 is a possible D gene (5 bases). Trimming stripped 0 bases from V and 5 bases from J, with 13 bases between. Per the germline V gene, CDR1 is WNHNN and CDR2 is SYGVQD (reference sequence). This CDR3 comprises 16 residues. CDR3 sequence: CASSESLVGKTGELFF. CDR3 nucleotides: TGCGCCAGCAGTGAGTCACTAGTGGGGAAAACCGGGGAGCTGTTTTTT.

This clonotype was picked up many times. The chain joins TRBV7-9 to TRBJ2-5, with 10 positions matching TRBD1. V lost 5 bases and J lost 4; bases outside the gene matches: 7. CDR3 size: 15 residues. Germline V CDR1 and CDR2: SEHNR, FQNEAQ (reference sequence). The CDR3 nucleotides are TGTGCCAGCAGCGACGGGACAGGGGTAGGAGAGACCCAGTACTTC. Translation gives CASSDGTGVGETQYF.

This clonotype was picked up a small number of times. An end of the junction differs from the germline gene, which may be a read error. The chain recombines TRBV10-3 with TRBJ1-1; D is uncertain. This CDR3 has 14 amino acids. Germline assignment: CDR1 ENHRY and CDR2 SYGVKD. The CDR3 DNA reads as TGTGCCATCAGTGAGTCGAGGGAGAACACTGAAGCTCTCTTT. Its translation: CAISESRENTEALF.

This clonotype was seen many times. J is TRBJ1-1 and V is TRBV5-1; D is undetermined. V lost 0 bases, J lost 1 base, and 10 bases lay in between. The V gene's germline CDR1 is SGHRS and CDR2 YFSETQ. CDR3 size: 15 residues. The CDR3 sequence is CASSLGPTTNTEAFF. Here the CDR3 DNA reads TGCGCCAGCAGCTTGGGACCGACCACGAACACTGAAGCTTTCTTT.

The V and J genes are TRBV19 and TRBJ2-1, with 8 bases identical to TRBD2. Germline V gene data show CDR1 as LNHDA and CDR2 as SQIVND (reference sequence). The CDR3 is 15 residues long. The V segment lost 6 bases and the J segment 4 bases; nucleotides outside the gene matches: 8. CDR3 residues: CASRLTSGVYNEQFF. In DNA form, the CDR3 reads TGTGCCAGTAGACTTACTAGCGGAGTTTACAATGAGCAGTTCTTC.

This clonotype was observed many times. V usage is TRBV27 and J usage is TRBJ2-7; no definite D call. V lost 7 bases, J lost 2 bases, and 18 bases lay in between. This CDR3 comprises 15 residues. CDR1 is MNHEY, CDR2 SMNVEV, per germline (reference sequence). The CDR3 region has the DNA TGTGCCAGCACACCCGCCGGGCCCCGAACCTACGAGCAGTACTTC. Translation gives CASTPAGPRTYEQYF.

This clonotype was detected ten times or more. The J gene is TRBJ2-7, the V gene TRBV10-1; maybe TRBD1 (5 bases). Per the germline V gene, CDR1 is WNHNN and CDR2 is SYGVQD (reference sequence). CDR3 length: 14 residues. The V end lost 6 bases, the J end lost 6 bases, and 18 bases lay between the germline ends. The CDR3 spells CASSQGRAFGEQYF. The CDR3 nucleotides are TGCGCCAGCAGCCAGGGCCGAGCGTTTGGCGAGCAGTACTTC.

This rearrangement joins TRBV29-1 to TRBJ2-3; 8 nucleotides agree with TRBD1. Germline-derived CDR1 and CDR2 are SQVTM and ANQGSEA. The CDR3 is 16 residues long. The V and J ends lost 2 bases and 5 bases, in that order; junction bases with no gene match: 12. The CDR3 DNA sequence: TGCAGCGTTGAACCGCCGGACAGGGAAAGAGGAGATACGCAGTATTTT. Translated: CSVEPPDRERGDTQYF.

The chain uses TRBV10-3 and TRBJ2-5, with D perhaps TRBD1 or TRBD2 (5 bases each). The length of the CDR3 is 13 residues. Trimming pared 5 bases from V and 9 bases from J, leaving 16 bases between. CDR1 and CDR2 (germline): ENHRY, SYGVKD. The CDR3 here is CAISLGDGLPQYF. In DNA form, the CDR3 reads TGTGCCATCAGTCTAGGGGACGGCCTGCCCCAGTACTTC.